Sequencing of this T cell receptor beta chain was carried out in a study of T cells in localized non-small cell lung cancer. The protocol was immunoSEQ multiplex PCR, while the TCRdb copy is restricted to in-frame clones and leaves out a portion. In the table there are roughly 1,600 clones, less than 25% of which are singletons. This clone was seen more than once but under ten times. Its antigen remains unidentified. Regarding the study as a whole: Exceeding tumor, uninvolved adjacent lung had the highest T cell clonality.

Trimming left V 6 bases short and J 2 bases short, with 21 bases between. The CDR3 runs to 17 residues. The chain carries TRBV23-1 and TRBJ2-3; possible D gene TRBD1, 6 bases. TRBV23-1 is classed as an ORF, of uncertain function. The sequencing here drew on normal lung tissue next to the tumor, taken before any cancer treatment. This TCR came from a male donor aged 60 or over with stage III squamous cell lung carcinoma. The CDR3: CASSQDGAGAITDTQYF. CDR3 sequence (DNA): TGCGCCAGCAGCCAAGATGGGGCAGGGGCGATCACAGATACGCAGTATTTT.